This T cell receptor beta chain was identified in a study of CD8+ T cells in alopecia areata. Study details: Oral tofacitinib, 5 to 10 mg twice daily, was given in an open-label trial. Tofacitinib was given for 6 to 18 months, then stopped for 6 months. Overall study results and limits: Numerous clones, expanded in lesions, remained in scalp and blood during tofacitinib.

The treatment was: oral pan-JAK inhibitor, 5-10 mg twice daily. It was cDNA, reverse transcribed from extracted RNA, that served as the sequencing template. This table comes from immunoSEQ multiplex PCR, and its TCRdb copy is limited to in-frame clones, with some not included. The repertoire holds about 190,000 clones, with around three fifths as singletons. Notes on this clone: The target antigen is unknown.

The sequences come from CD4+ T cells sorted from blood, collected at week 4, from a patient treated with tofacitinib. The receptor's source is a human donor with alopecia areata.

The CDR3 region is CASSRPGVTQYF. The CDR3 bases are TGCGCCAGCAGCCGACCAGGAGTTACGCAGTATTTT. The V and J genes are TRBV4-1 and TRBJ2-3; D is unresolved. Germline CDR1 and CDR2: MGHRA and YSYEKL. V shed 4 bases and J shed 8 bases, with 10 bases lying between them. This CDR3 is built from 12 residues.